These 27 T cell receptor beta chains originate from one sample sequenced in a study of cytomegalovirus exposure and HLA in healthy donors. The PCR had 60 Vbeta and 13 Jbeta primers. Assay used: immunoSEQ multiplex PCR; TCRdb lists only in-frame clones, some missing. Of around 200,000 clones listed, roughly four fifths were seen once; the top ten hold approximately 3.1%. Sequencing was done on a sample of PBMCs. The receptors shown here come from a woman aged 25 to 39 in good health and CMV-seropositive.

This clone was seen just once. The rearrangement joins TRBV7-9 to TRBJ1-4; possibly TRBD1 for D (6 bases). This CDR3 is 14 amino acids long. Germline lookup yields CDR1 SEHNR and CDR2 FQNEAQ (reference sequence). Trimming took off 5 bases at V and 3 bases at J, with 10 bases between the two ends. CDR3 protein: CASSQGGANEKLFF. DNA of the CDR3: TGTGCCAGCAGCCAAGGGGGAGCTAATGAAAAACTGTTTTTT.

This clone has a handful of counts. The rearrangement links TRBV25-1 to TRBJ2-1; D is unclear. Trimming took off 4 bases at V and 5 bases at J, with 9 bases between the two ends. The CDR3 has 13 residues. Germline V gene sequence: CDR1 MGHDK, CDR2 SYGVNS. In DNA, the CDR3 is TGTGCCAGCAGTGCAAACATAAACAATGAGCAGTTCTTC. The encoded protein is CASSANINNEQFF.

The rearrangement joins TRBV27 to TRBJ2-2, with 7 positions matching TRBD1. This CDR3 is built from 14 residues. Losses at the gene ends were 8 bases for V and 2 bases for J; bases not matched to a gene: 5. Looked up from germline, CDR1 is MNHEY and CDR2 is SMNVEV (reference sequence). The CDR3 DNA reads as TGTGCCAGCCTCAGGGACAGAAACACCGGGGAGCTGTTTTTT. Its protein product is CASLRDRNTGELFF.

The chain has TRBV5-1 and TRBJ1-1; 10 bases are shared with TRBD1. With V trimmed by 3 bases and J by 0 bases, 5 bases remained unmatched. This CDR3 is 16 amino acids long. Germline V gives CDR1 SGHRS, CDR2 YFSETQ. The CDR3 region is CASSYGQGVMNTEAFF. The DNA of the CDR3 is TGCGCCAGCAGCTATGGACAGGGGGTGATGAACACTGAAGCTTTCTTT.

J is TRBJ1-2 and V is TRBV19; no firm D call. V was pared by 7 bases and J by 6 bases, with 9 bases between. Germline assignment: CDR1 LNHDA and CDR2 SQIVND (reference sequence). The CDR3 contains 11 residues. CDR3 amino acids: CASTAGNGYTF. The CDR3, as DNA: TGTGCCAGTACCGCGGGGAATGGCTACACCTTC. Drawing the rest from reference TRBV19 and TRBJ1-2, the complete variable domain is DGGITQSPKYLFRKEGQNVTLSCEQNLNHDAMYWYRQDPGQGLRLIYYSQIVNDFQKGDIAEGYSVSREKKESFPLTVTSAQKNPTAFYLCASTAGNGYTFGSGTRLTVV.

This clone has only one observation. The chain uses TRBV19 and TRBJ2-7; 10 nucleotides agree with TRBD2. Germline trimming cut 6 bases from V and 1 base from J; bases unmatched to any gene: 6. The CDR3 length is 15 residues. Looked up from germline, CDR1 is LNHDA and CDR2 is SQIVND (reference sequence). The CDR3 loop reads CASSRTSGSSYEQYF. The CDR3 DNA reads as TGTGCCAGTAGCAGGACTAGCGGTTCATCCTACGAGCAGTACTTC.

The V gene is TRBV7-9, the J gene TRBJ2-7; tentative D call: TRBD2 (6 bases). The CDR3 spans 15 residues. Germline V lookup: CDR1 SEHNR, CDR2 FQNEAQ (reference sequence). V was cut by 8 bases and J by 9 bases, with 26 bases left in between. CDR3 sequence: CASQTQTGGTRTQYF. The CDR3, as DNA: TGTGCCAGCCAAACTCAAACCGGGGGAACCCGAACGCAGTACTTC.

V usage is TRBV27 and J usage is TRBJ2-5, with D unclear. The CDR3 has 12 residues. Germline V gene data show CDR1 as MNHEY and CDR2 as SMNVEV (reference sequence). V lost 3 bases and J lost 7, with 9 bases in between. CDR3 residues: CASSFRGGTQYF. CDR3 nucleotides: TGTGCCAGCAGTTTTAGAGGCGGGACCCAGTACTTC.

The J gene is TRBJ2-1, the V gene TRBV19; 8 positions agree with TRBD2. Germline V gene lookup returns CDR1 LNHDA and CDR2 SQIVND (reference sequence). V lost 7 bases to trimming and J lost 5 bases; unmatched junction nucleotides: 4. The CDR3 totals 13 residues. Written as DNA, the CDR3 is TGTGCCAGTATCGAAGCGGGGGACAATGAGCAGTTCTTC. Its protein is CASIEAGDNEQFF.

The chain couples TRBV6-5 to TRBJ2-7; 9 bases agree with TRBD2. The germline gives CDR1 MNHEY, CDR2 SVGAGI. The CDR3 is made up of 15 amino acids. V shed 4 bases, J shed 0 bases, and the junction held 4 bases outside the gene matches. The CDR3: CASSSSGTYSYEQYF. CDR3 nucleotides: TGTGCCAGCAGTTCTAGCGGGACTTACTCCTACGAGCAGTACTTC.

V usage is TRBV19 and J usage is TRBJ2-2; TRBD1 aligns across 8 bases. Germline-derived CDR1 and CDR2 are LNHDA and SQIVND (reference sequence). The CDR3 loop spans 14 amino acids. The V segment lost 0 bases and the J segment 9 bases; nucleotides outside the gene matches: 3. The CDR3 coding sequence is TGTGCCAGTAGTATAGAGGCAGGGGGCCGGGAGCTGTTTTTT. Protein: CASSIEAGGRELFF. Based on the CDR3 plus reference TRBV19 and TRBJ2-2, the full variable domain is DGGITQSPKYLFRKEGQNVTLSCEQNLNHDAMYWYRQDPGQGLRLIYYSQIVNDFQKGDIAEGYSVSREKKESFPLTVTSAQKNPTAFYLCASSIEAGGRELFFGEGSRLTVL.

A word on this clone: In the same sample, other DNA sequences code for this CDR3. This sequence joins TRBV29-1 and TRBJ1-2; D might be TRBD1 (6 bases). This CDR3 comprises 13 residues. Trimming removed 6 bases from V and 4 bases from J, with 15 bases in between. Germline CDR1 SQVTM, CDR2 ANQGSEA. CDR3 loop: CSVKTGTTYGYTF. The CDR3 nucleotides read TGCAGCGTCAAAACAGGGACCACCTATGGCTACACCTTC.

The V call is TRBV7-9, the J call TRBJ2-3; 7 nucleotides match TRBD1. Trimming removed 6 bases from V and 3 bases from J; junction bases left unmatched: 9. The CDR3 length is 15 residues. Germline loops: CDR1 SEHNR, CDR2 FQNEAQ (reference sequence). In DNA, the CDR3 is TGTGCCAGCAGTCAACCGACAGGGTTGACAGATACGCAGTATTTT. It yields the protein CASSQPTGLTDTQYF.

In this sample, this clone turned up once. This chain uses TRBV19 with TRBJ1-1; D is ambiguous. CDR3 length: 12 amino acids. V lost 1 base and J lost 7, with 7 bases in between. CDR1 is LNHDA, CDR2 SQIVND, per germline (reference sequence). The CDR3 loop is CASSIGSLEAFF. The CDR3 bases are TGTGCCAGTAGTATAGGTTCCCTTGAAGCTTTCTTT.

This rearrangement joins TRBV6-6 to TRBJ2-4; D might be TRBD1 (5 bases). Germline lookup yields CDR1 MNHNY and CDR2 SVGAGI (reference sequence). There are 14 residues in the CDR3. With 5 bases removed from V and 0 bases from J, the gap between germline ends came to 8 bases. This CDR3 reads CASSPGIAKNIQYF. The CDR3 DNA is TGTGCCAGCAGTCCAGGGATAGCCAAAAACATTCAGTACTTC.

The genes are TRBV19 and TRBJ2-1; 15 nucleotides match TRBD2. The CDR3 spans 17 residues. Per the germline V gene, CDR1 is LNHDA and CDR2 is SQIVND (reference sequence). With 5 bases clipped from V and 9 bases from J, the junction kept 11 bases outside the gene matches. CDR3 region: CASSSRTSGRAGGEQFF. The CDR3 nucleotides are TGTGCCAGTAGTTCCCGGACTAGCGGGAGGGCCGGAGGTGAGCAGTTCTTC.

J is TRBJ2-1 and V is TRBV19, with D maybe TRBD2 (5 bases). The CDR3 covers 13 residues. CDR1 is LNHDA and CDR2 is SQIVND in the germline V gene (reference sequence). Trimming took 4 bases from V and 4 from J, leaving 8 bases between them. Here the CDR3 reads CASSTGMYNEQFF. The CDR3 DNA reads TGTGCCAGTAGTACCGGGATGTACAATGAGCAGTTCTTC. The full variable domain, its missing parts supplied by reference TRBV19 and TRBJ2-1, is DGGITQSPKYLFRKEGQNVTLSCEQNLNHDAMYWYRQDPGQGLRLIYYSQIVNDFQKGDIAEGYSVSREKKESFPLTVTSAQKNPTAFYLCASSTGMYNEQFFGPGTRLTVL.

The chain joins TRBV28 to TRBJ1-1; 7 bases are a match to TRBD1. CDR1 and CDR2 from the germline V gene are MDHEN and SYDVKM. Germline trimming cut 5 bases from V and 9 bases from J; bases unmatched to any gene: 15. CDR3 size: 15 residues. In nucleotides, the CDR3 is TGTGCCAGCAGTGGGCGGGTCGGGACAGTGACTAAAGCTTTCTTT. Its protein product is CASSGRVGTVTKAFF.

V gene TRBV18 combines with J gene TRBJ2-5; 14 nucleotides align to TRBD2. The junction had 5 bases not matched to a gene; V was cut back by 3 bases and J by 5 bases. The CDR3 length is 16 residues. Looked up from germline, CDR1 is KGHSH and CDR2 is LQKENI. The CDR3 region is CASSPTSGRAGETQYF. The CDR3 DNA sequence: TGTGCCAGCTCACCGACTAGCGGGAGGGCCGGTGAGACCCAGTACTTC.

The chain uses TRBV2 and TRBJ2-7; possible D gene TRBD1, 6 bases. Trimming pared 7 bases from V and 7 bases from J, leaving 20 bases between. Germline V gene data show CDR1 as SNHLY and CDR2 as FYNNEI. The CDR3 contains 14 residues. The CDR3 region has the DNA TGTGCCAGCACCAGTCCGGGACACCTGGGGGAGCAGTACTTC. This codes for CASTSPGHLGEQYF.

The chain employs TRBV19 and TRBJ2-1; the D gene is possibly TRBD2 (5 bases). CDR1 and CDR2 from the germline V gene are LNHDA and SQIVND (reference sequence). The CDR3 covers 14 residues. The V gene lost 3 bases and the J gene lost 7 bases, with 13 bases spanning the gap. In DNA, the CDR3 is TGTGCCAGTAGTATTGGCGGAGGTCCTAATGAGCAGTTCTTC. Its translation is CASSIGGGPNEQFF.

This sequence joins TRBV10-2 and TRBJ2-2; 12 bases are shared with TRBD2. CDR3 size: 18 residues. V gave up 3 bases and J gave up 4 bases; unmatched junction bases: 9. Germline V gene data show CDR1 as WSHSY and CDR2 as SAAADI. CDR3 loop: CASSDLGTSGRSTGELFF. The CDR3 DNA is TGCGCCAGCAGTGACCTAGGGACTAGCGGGCGCTCCACCGGGGAGCTGTTTTTT.

This clone was picked up a small number of times. The chain joins TRBV4-1 to TRBJ2-7; maybe TRBD2 (6 bases). The V gene's germline CDR1 is MGHRA and CDR2 YSYEKL. This CDR3 contains 15 residues. Trimming removed 1 base at V and 3 bases at J, with 13 bases between. The CDR3 sequence is CASSQVGGVGYEQYF. The CDR3 DNA reads as TGCGCCAGCAGCCAAGTGGGCGGGGTTGGCTACGAGCAGTACTTC.

In its sample, this clone was seen a few times. The chain employs TRBV19 and TRBJ1-1, with D perhaps TRBD1 (5 bases). Trimming took 5 bases from V and 6 from J, leaving 19 bases between them. Germline-derived CDR1 and CDR2 are LNHDA and SQIVND (reference sequence). The CDR3 sequence is 15 residues long. The CDR3 bases are TGTGCCAGTAGTGAATACTGGGGGGGAATGTCTGAAGCTTTCTTT. Translation: CASSEYWGGMSEAFF.

This clone appeared once. This sequence joins TRBV27 and TRBJ2-1; D gene unclear. With 0 bases removed from V and 5 bases from J, the gap between germline ends came to 8 bases. This CDR3 is built from 14 residues. The germline V gene encodes CDR1 MNHEY and CDR2 SMNVEV (reference sequence). Here the CDR3 reads CASSLSATDNEQFF. For the CDR3, the DNA is TGTGCCAGCAGTTTATCGGCCACCGACAATGAGCAGTTCTTC.

The chain is built from TRBV19 and TRBJ2-4, with 7 positions matching TRBD1. The V and J ends lost 6 bases and 0 bases, in that order; junction bases with no gene match: 8. The CDR3 totals 16 residues. CDR1 is LNHDA and CDR2 is SQIVND in the germline V gene (reference sequence). The CDR3: CASRNRDRLAKNIQYF. CDR3 DNA: TGTGCCAGTAGGAACCGGGACAGACTAGCCAAAAACATTCAGTACTTC.

This clone has just a few counts. The rearrangement joins TRBV5-4 to TRBJ1-1, with a weak D call TRBD1 (6 bases). This CDR3 spans 15 amino acids. Germline loops: CDR1 SGHNT, CDR2 YYREEE (reference sequence). Trimming removed 4 bases at V and 3 bases at J, with 16 bases between. CDR3 bases: TGTGCCAGCAGCCCGAAACGAGACAGGTACACTGAAGCTTTCTTT. Translation: CASSPKRDRYTEAFF.